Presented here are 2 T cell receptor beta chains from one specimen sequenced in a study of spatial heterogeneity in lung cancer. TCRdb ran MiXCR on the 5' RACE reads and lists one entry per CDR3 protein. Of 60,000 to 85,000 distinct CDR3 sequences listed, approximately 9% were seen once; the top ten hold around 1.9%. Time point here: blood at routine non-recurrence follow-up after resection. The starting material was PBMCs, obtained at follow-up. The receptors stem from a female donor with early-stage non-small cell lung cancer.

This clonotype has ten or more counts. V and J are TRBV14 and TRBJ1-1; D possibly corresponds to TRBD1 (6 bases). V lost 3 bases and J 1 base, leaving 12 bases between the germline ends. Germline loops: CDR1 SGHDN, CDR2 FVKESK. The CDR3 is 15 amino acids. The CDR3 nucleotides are TGTGCCAGCAGCCACCGGAGGGGGTGGAACACTGAAGCTTTCTTT. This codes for CASSHRRGWNTEAFF.

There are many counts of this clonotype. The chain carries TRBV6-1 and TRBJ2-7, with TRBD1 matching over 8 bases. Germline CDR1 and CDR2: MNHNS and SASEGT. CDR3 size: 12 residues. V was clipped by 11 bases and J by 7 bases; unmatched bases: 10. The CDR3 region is CAGRTGYEEQYF. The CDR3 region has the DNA TGTGCCGGACGGACAGGGTATGAAGAGCAGTACTTC.